This TCR beta chain comes out of a study of CD8+ T cells in alopecia areata. Across the whole study: For the treated group, dosing was oral tofacitinib at 5 to 10 mg twice daily.

As concerns this clone: What it binds is not known.

Sequencing used cDNA as its template, made by extracting RNA and reverse transcribing it. Libraries were prepared by immunoSEQ multiplex PCR; TCRdb keeps only in-frame clonotypes and omits some of them. The repertoire holds hundreds of thousands of clones, with less than 45% as singletons. The treatment here: oral pan-JAK inhibitor, 5-10 mg twice daily. Investigators sorted PBMCs to obtain both CD4+ and CD8+ T cells. The CDR3 contains 16 residues. V gave up 2 bases and J gave up 5 bases, with 19 bases separating them. Germline-derived CDR1 and CDR2 are MNHEY and SMNVEV (reference sequence). Study-level findings and limits: Across lesional scalp, and particularly alopecia totalis/universalis, clonality surpassed that of normal scalp.

This receptor was identified in a human donor with alopecia areata. Sequenced here: CD4+ T cells sorted from blood, sampled at approximately week 34, from a patient treated with tofacitinib. The chain uses TRBV27 and TRBJ2-7; D might be TRBD2 (5 bases). As DNA, the CDR3 is TGTGCCAGCAGTTTAAAAGGGCGGGCCAGCTTGAACGAGCAGTACTTC. This gives the protein CASSLKGRASLNEQYF.